The present T cell receptor (beta chain) was sequenced within a study of identical twins. This clonotype was counted many times. TCRdb used MiXCR to reprocess the 5' RACE reads, holding one entry per CDR3 protein. Among under 400,000 distinct CDR3 sequences, about 9% were seen once, and the ten largest hold over 7%. This CDR3 contains 16 residues. Per the germline V gene, CDR1 is DFQATT and CDR2 is SNEGSKA (reference sequence). The V gene end was trimmed by 6 bases and the J gene end by 8 bases; junction bases not matched to a gene: 18. The J gene is TRBJ2-3, the V gene TRBV20-1; 9 positions agree with TRBD2. The source material was naive T cells sorted from blood. The TCR was taken from a woman aged 50 to 65 in good health. The CDR3 loop is CSASPTSGGVFGTQYF. CDR3 in DNA: TGCAGTGCGTCACCGACTAGCGGAGGGGTGTTTGGTACGCAGTATTTT.